This TCR beta chain appears in the sequencing data of a study of T cell repertoires in cytomegalovirus infection. Study-level information: Well-studied HLA-B-restricted CMV epitopes were used in the study alongside recently identified HLA-C-restricted ones. Findings and limits, study-wide: Summed public TCR beta family frequency identified CMV carriers bearing the relevant HLA.

TCRdb reprocessed the reads with MiXCR, giving one entry per CDR3 protein. This table has about 340,000 distinct CDR3 sequences, just under 30% appearing once. Regarding this clonotype: Antigen: not known.

Germline V gives CDR1 SQVTM, CDR2 ANQGSEA. Trimming took 7 bases from V and 0 from J, leaving 22 bases between them. This CDR3 comprises 17 residues. Sequences were derived from cultured PBMCs, sampled from culture after CMV antigen stimulation. The chain has TRBV29-1 and TRBJ2-4; possibly TRBD2 for D (6 bases). The clonotype originates from a human donor in good health (CMV status not recorded). Some clones in this sample may be carry-over from other donors' samples. The CDR3 here is CSATPKEGPLAKNIQYF. DNA for the CDR3: TGCAGCGCGACCCCAAAGGAGGGCCCTCTAGCCAAAAACATTCAGTACTTC.